This TCR beta chain was identified during a study of blood T cells in healthy people across ages. Primers used in a second PCR of roughly 7 to 11 cycles were a sample-barcoded 5' primer and a J-beta primer mix. Each of the cDNA molecules was tagged by a template-switch adaptor with 12 random nucleotides. MiXCR was run by TCRdb on the 5' RACE reads, yielding one entry per CDR3 protein. The data show roughly 830,000 distinct CDR3 sequences, around 62% seen once. This clonotype has more than one count but fewer than ten. This sequence was found in a man aged 25 to 45 in good health. Sequencing was carried out using blood.

CDR3 in DNA: TGTGCCACCAGCAGCCGTGGAAGGACAGGGGTCCAAGAGACCCAGTACTTC. It translates to CATSSRGRTGVQETQYF. The chain couples TRBV15 to TRBJ2-5; 9 positions match TRBD1. V lost 3 bases and J lost 1; bases outside the gene matches: 9. Per the germline V gene, CDR1 is LNHNV and CDR2 is YYDKDF (reference sequence). This CDR3 contains 17 residues.